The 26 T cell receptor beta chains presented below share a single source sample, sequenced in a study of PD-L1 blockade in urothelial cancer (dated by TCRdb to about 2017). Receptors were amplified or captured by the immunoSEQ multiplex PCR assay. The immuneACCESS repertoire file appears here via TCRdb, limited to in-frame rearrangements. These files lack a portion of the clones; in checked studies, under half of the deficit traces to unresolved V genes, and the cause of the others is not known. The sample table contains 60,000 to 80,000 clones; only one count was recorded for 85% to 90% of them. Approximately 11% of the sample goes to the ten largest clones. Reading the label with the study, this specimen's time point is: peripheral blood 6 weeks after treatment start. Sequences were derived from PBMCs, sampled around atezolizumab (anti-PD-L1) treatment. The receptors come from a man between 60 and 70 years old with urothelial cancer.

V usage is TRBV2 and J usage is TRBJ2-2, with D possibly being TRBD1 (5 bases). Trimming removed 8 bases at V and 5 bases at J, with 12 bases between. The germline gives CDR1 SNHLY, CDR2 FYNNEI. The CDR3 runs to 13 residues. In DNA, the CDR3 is TGTGCCAGCTATGGGGCAGCGACCGGGGAGCTGTTTTTT. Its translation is CASYGAATGELFF.

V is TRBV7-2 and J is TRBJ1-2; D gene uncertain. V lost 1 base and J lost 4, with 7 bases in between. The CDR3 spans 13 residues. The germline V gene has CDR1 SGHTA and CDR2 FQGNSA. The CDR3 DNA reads TGTGCCAGCAGCTTAGTGGGGAGCTATGGCTACACCTTC. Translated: CASSLVGSYGYTF.

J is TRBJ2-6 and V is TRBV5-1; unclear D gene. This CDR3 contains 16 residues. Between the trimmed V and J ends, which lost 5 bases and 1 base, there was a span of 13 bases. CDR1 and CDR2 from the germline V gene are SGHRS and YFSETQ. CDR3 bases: TGCGCCAGCAGTAGAATTAGCTGGTCTGGGGCCAACGTCCTGACTTTC. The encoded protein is CASSRISWSGANVLTF. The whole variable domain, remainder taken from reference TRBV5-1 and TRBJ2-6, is KAGVTQTPRYLIKTRGQQVTLSCSPISGHRSVSWYQQTPGQGLQFLFEYFSETQRNKGNFPGRFSGRQFSNSRSEMNVSTLELGDSALYLCASSRISWSGANVLTFGAGSRLTVL.

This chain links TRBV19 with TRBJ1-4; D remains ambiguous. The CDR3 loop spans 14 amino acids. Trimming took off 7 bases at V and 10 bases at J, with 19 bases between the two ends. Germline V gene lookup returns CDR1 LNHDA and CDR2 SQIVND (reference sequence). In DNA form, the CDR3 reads TGTGCCAGTACCGATGGATGGGGAGGCGTAAAACTGTTTTTT. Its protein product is CASTDGWGGVKLFF.

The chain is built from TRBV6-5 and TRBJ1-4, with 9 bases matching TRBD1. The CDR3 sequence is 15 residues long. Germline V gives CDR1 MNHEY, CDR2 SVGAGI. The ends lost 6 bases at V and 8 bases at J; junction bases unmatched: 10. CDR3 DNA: TGTGCCAGCAGATTCCACGGGACAGGGAAAGAAAAACTGTTTTTT. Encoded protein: CASRFHGTGKEKLFF.

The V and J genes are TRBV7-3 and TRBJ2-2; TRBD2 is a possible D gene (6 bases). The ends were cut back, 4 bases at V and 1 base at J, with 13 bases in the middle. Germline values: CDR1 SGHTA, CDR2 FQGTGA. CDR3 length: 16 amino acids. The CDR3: CASSSGAAMNTGELFF. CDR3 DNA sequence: TGTGCCAGCAGCTCGGGAGCAGCGATGAACACCGGGGAGCTGTTTTTT.

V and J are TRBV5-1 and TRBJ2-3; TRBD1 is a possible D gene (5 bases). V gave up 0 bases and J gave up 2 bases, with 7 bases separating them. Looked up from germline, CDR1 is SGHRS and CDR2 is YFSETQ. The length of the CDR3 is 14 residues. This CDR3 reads CASSLDRFTDTQYF. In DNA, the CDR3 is TGCGCCAGCAGCTTGGACAGGTTCACAGATACGCAGTATTTT.

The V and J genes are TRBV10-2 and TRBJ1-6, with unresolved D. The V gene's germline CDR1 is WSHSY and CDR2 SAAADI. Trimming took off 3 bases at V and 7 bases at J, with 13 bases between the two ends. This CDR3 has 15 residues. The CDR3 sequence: CASSDYKRANSPLHF. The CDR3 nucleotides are TGCGCCAGCAGTGACTATAAGAGAGCCAATTCACCCCTCCACTTT.

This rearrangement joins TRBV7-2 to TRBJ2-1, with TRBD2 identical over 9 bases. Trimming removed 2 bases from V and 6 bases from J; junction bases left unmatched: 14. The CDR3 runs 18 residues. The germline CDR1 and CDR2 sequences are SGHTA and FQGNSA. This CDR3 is CASSLRPTTGTSSNEQFF. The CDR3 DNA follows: TGTGCCAGCAGCTTACGGCCCACGACCGGGACTAGCAGCAATGAGCAGTTCTTC.

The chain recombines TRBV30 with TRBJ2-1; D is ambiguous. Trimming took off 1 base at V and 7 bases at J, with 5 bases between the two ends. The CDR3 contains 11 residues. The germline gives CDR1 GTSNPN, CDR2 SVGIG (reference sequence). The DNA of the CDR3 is TGTGCCTGGAGTGATACAAATGAGCAGTTCTTC. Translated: CAWSDTNEQFF.

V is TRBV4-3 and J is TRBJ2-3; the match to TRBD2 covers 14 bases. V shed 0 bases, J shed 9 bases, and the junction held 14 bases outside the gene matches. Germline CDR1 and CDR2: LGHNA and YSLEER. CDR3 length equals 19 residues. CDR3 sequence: CASSQDFSAGLAGEWTQYF. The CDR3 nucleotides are TGCGCCAGCAGCCAAGATTTTTCTGCGGGACTAGCGGGAGAATGGACGCAGTATTTT.

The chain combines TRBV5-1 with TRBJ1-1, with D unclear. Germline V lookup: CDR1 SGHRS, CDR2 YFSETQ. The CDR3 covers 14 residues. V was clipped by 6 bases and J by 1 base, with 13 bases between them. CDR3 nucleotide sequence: TGCGCCAGCACTTTCACAGAGTCGAACACTGAAGCTTTCTTT. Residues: CASTFTESNTEAFF.

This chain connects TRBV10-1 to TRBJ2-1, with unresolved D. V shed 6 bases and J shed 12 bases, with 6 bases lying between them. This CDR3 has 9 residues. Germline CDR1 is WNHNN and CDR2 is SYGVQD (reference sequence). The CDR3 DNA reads TGCGCCAGCAGAGCCGGGCAGTTCTTC. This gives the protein CASRAGQFF.

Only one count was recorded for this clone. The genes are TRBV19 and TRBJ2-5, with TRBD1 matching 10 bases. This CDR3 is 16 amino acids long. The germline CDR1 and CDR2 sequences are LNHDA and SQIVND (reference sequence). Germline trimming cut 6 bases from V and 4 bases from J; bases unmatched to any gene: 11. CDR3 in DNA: TGTGCCAGTAGCTTACGGACAGGGGGAGAGAGAGAGACCCAGTACTTC. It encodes CASSLRTGGERETQYF. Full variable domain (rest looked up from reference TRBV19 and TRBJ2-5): DGGITQSPKYLFRKEGQNVTLSCEQNLNHDAMYWYRQDPGQGLRLIYYSQIVNDFQKGDIAEGYSVSREKKESFPLTVTSAQKNPTAFYLCASSLRTGGERETQYFGPGTRLLVL.

In nucleotides, the CDR3 is TGTGCCAGCAGCTATGGGACTAGCGGGAGAGCAGATACGCAGTATTTT. Translated: CASSYGTSGRADTQYF. The chain is built from TRBV7-6 and TRBJ2-3, with 14 bases identical to TRBD2. This CDR3 is built from 16 residues. Trimming removed 4 bases from V and 4 bases from J; junction bases left unmatched: 4. Germline CDR1 and CDR2: SGHVS and FNYEAQ.

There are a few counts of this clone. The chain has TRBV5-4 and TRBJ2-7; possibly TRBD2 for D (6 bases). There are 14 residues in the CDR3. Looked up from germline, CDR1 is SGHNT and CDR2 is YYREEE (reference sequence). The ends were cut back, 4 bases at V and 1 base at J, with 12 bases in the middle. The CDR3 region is CASSPGVASYEQYF. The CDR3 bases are TGTGCCAGCAGCCCGGGAGTTGCATCCTACGAGCAGTACTTC.

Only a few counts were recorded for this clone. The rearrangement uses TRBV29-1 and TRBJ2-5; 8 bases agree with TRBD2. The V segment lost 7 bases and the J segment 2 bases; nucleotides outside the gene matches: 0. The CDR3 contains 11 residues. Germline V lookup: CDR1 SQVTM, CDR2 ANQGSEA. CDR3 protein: CSAGGQETQYF. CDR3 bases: TGCAGCGCGGGGGGGCAAGAGACCCAGTACTTC. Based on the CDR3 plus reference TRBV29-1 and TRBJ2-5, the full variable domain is SAVISQKPSRDICQRGTSLTIQCQVDSQVTMMFWYRQQPGQSLTLIATANQGSEATYESGFVIDKFPISRPNLTFSTLTVSNMSPEDSSIYLCSAGGQETQYFGPGTRLLVL.

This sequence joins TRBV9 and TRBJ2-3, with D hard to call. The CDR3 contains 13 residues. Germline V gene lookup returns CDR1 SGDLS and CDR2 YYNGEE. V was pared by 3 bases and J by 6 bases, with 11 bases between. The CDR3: CASSGIALDTQYF. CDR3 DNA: TGTGCCAGCAGCGGTATAGCTTTGGATACGCAGTATTTT.

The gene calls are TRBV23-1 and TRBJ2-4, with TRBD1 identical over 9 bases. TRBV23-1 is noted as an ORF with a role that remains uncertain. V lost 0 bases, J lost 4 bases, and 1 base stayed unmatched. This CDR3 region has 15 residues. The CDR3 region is CASSQSDRGKNIQYF. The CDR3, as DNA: TGCGCCAGCAGTCAATCGGACAGGGGAAAAAACATTCAGTACTTC.

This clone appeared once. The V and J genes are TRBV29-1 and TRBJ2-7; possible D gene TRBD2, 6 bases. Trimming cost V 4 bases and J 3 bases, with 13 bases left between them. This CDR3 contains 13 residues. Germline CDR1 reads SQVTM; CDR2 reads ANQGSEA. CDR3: CSVVGPGLYEQYF. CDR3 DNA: TGCAGCGTTGTAGGGCCGGGACTCTACGAGCAGTACTTC.

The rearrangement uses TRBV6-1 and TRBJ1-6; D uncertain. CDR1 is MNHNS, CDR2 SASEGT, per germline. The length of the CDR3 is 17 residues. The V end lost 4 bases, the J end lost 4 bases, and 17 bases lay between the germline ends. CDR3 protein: CASSVSGRLLYNSPLHF. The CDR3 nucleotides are TGTGCCAGCAGTGTGAGCGGCAGACTCTTGTATAATTCACCCCTCCACTTT.

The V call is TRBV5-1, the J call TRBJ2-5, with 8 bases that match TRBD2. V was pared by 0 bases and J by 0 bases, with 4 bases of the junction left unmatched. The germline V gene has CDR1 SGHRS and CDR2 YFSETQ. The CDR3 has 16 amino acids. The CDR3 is CASSLGVSGNQETQYF. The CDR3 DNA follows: TGCGCCAGCAGCTTGGGGGTTAGCGGGAACCAAGAGACCCAGTACTTC.

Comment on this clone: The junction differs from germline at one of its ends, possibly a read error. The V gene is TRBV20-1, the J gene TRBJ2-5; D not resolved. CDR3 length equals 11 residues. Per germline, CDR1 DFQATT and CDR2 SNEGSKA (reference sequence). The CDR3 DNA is TGCAGTGCTAGAGATCGAGGTAGCCCGCACTTC. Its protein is CSARDRGSPHF.

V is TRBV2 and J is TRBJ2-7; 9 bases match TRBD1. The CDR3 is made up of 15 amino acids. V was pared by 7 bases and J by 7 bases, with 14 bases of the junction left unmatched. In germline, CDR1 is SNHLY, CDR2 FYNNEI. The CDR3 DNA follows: TGTGCCAGCAACTCCTTCGGGACAGGGCCCTCTGAGCAGTACTTC. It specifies CASNSFGTGPSEQYF.

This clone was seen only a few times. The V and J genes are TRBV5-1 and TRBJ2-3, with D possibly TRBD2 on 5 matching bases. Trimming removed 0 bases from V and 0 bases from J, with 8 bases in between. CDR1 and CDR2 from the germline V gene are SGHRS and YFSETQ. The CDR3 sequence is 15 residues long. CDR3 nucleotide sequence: TGCGCCAGCAGCTTGGTAGCGTCCAGCACAGATACGCAGTATTTT. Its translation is CASSLVASSTDTQYF.

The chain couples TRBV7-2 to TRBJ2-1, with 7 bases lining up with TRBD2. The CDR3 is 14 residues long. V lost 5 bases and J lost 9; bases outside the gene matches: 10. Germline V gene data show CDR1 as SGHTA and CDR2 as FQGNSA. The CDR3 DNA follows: TGTGCCAGCAGCGCGATGACTAGCTCGTTTGAGCAGTTCTTC. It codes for CASSAMTSSFEQFF.